The T cell receptor beta chain under discussion was sequenced for a study of T cell changes during pregnancy in multiple sclerosis. Clones were sequenced by immunoSEQ multiplex PCR, and TCRdb holds only the in-frame ones, with some missing. The sample gives fewer than 65,000 clones, roughly 95% of which show up once; roughly 0.33% is in the top ten. The source was CD4+ T cells from peripheral blood mononuclear cells, collected in the third trimester of pregnancy. This TCR came from a female donor with multiple sclerosis, enrolled in a pregnancy study.

Written as DNA, the CDR3 is TGTGCCAGCAGTTCAAGCCCCCCGGGGGCTGAAGCTTTCTTT. This codes for CASSSSPPGAEAFF. The chain joins TRBV28 to TRBJ1-1; tentative D call: TRBD1 (5 bases). This CDR3 contains 14 residues. The V and J ends lost 4 bases and 6 bases respectively, with 15 bases between them. Per the germline V gene, CDR1 is MDHEN and CDR2 is SYDVKM. The full variable domain, rest sourced from reference TRBV28 and TRBJ1-1, is DVKVTQSSRYLVKRTGEKVFLECVQDMDHENMFWYRQDPGLGLRLIYFSYDVKMKEKGDIPEGYSVSREKKERFSLILESASTNQTSMYLCASSSSPPGAEAFFGQGTRLTVV.